This T cell receptor (beta chain) was obtained from a study of post-analysis software for immune sequencing data. Whole-study context: The disease courses spanned relapsing-remitting, secondary progressive and progressive-relapsing forms of multiple sclerosis. Study observations and caveats: F measure grouped same-batch samples tightly together. The normalized Chao1 diversity of multiple sclerosis patients was significantly lower than that of controls. Controls showed lower frequencies than patients for roughly 5 TRBV segments, and TRBV5-6, TRBV5-1 and TRBV20-1 were among these.

TCR beta cDNA libraries included unique molecular identifiers. Yield was approximately 500,000 cDNA molecules from 1 to 10 million T cells. MiXCR was run by TCRdb on the PCR reads, yielding one entry per CDR3 protein. The sample yields about 200,000 distinct CDR3 sequences, 29% seen once. The V end was cut by 0 bases, the J end by 2 bases, with 9 bases between. Germline assignment: CDR1 SGHRS and CDR2 YFSETQ. The CDR3 extends over 14 amino acids. Worth noting for this clonotype: Its antigen is not known.

This clonotype originated in a girl aged 2-17 years with multiple sclerosis. Sequenced sample: blood. The chain links TRBV5-1 to TRBJ2-7; D not certain. The CDR3 nucleotides read TGCGCCAGCAGCTTGGCCTCGAGGACCTACGAGCAGTACTTC. Protein: CASSLASRTYEQYF.